Below, 27 T cell receptor beta chains from the same sample are listed, as sequenced in a study of blood T cell repertoires in COVID-19. Data came from immunoSEQ multiplex PCR; TCRdb stores just in-frame clones and leaves some out. The sample lists some 290,000 clones; 75% to 90% were seen once. Specimen: peripheral blood. These receptors were obtained from a man aged 60 to 69 who had recovered from COVID-19.

The chain employs TRBV18 and TRBJ1-3; 7 bases agree with TRBD1. Trimming removed 3 bases from V and 0 bases from J; junction bases left unmatched: 5. The germline CDR1 and CDR2 sequences are KGHSH and LQKENI. The CDR3 is 16 residues long. CDR3 DNA sequence: TGTGCCAGCTCACCGGACAGGTTCATCTCTGGAAACACCATATATTTT. Encoded protein: CASSPDRFISGNTIYF.

Worth noting for this clone: At one of its ends the junction is not consistent with the germline gene, which may arise from a read error. The V gene is TRBV7-2, the J gene TRBJ2-1; TRBD2 matches at 9 bases. CDR1 and CDR2 (germline): SGHTA, FQGNSA. The CDR3 consists of 13 residues. CDR3 sequence reads: CASSVAGVGEQFF. The CDR3 region has the DNA TGTGCCAGCAGCGTAGCGGGAGTTGGTGAGCAGTTCTTC.

V is TRBV28 and J is TRBJ1-5; D is ambiguous. The germline CDR1 and CDR2 sequences are MDHEN and SYDVKM. The V gene lost 7 bases and the J gene lost 4 bases, with 11 bases spanning the gap. CDR3 size: 13 residues. As DNA, the CDR3 is TGTGCCAGCACCTTAGCCCCGAATCAGCCCCAGCATTTT. This sequence encodes CASTLAPNQPQHF.

With respect to this clone: Other DNA sequences in this specimen translate into the identical CDR3. The chain recombines TRBV18 with TRBJ1-1; 7 positions agree with TRBD1. Trimming took 6 bases from V and 0 from J; bases not matched to a gene: 4. The CDR3 covers 14 residues. Germline V gene data show CDR1 as KGHSH and CDR2 as LQKENI. For the CDR3, the DNA is TGTGCCAGCTCCCGGGACAGAATGAACACTGAAGCTTTCTTT. As protein: CASSRDRMNTEAFF.

This clone has just a few counts. The chain joins TRBV12-1 to TRBJ2-7; the D call in the table, TRBD1, was not verified against the DNA. TRBV12-1 is noted as a pseudogene. The CDR3 contains 15 residues. The CDR3 region has the DNA TGTGCCAGCAGCTTTAGCTTCGGACAGAGCTACGAGCAGTACTTC. Its translation: CASSFSFGQSYEQYF.

The chain is built from TRBV5-1 and TRBJ2-3; TRBD2 matches at 15 bases. V lost 4 bases, J lost 0 bases, and 6 bases stayed unmatched. CDR1 and CDR2 from the germline V gene are SGHRS and YFSETQ. This CDR3 contains 18 residues. The CDR3 nucleotides are TGCGCCAGCAGCCATGGACTAGCGGGGGGGACTAGCACAGATACGCAGTATTTT. Translating gives CASSHGLAGGTSTDTQYF.

This clone was seen only a few times. The V gene is TRBV5-5, the J gene TRBJ1-1, with a possible D match to TRBD1 (6 bases). The CDR3 spans 14 residues. Germline V gene data show CDR1 as SGHKS and CDR2 as YYEKEE (reference sequence). V lost 4 bases and J lost 0, with 10 bases in between. The chain's CDR3 is CASSIGQLNTEAFF. In DNA form, the CDR3 reads TGTGCCAGCAGCATAGGACAGTTGAACACTGAAGCTTTCTTT.

This sequence joins TRBV5-1 and TRBJ2-5; TRBD2 agrees at 7 bases. The V gene end was trimmed by 4 bases and the J gene end by 5 bases; junction bases not matched to a gene: 5. Germline V gene sequence: CDR1 SGHRS, CDR2 YFSETQ. This CDR3 region has 13 residues. CDR3 DNA sequence: TGCGCCAGCAGCGGAACTAGCGCGGAGACCCAGTACTTC. Its translation: CASSGTSAETQYF.

This clone came up once. The chain carries TRBV2 and TRBJ1-4; the D is unclear. From germline, CDR1 is SNHLY and CDR2 FYNNEI. V was cut by 3 bases and J by 3 bases, with 8 bases left in between. There are 14 residues in the CDR3. The chain's CDR3 is CASSERLANEKLFF. In DNA, the CDR3 is TGTGCCAGCAGTGAGAGGCTTGCTAATGAAAAACTGTTTTTT.

This clone was counted a single time. The chain is built from TRBV5-1 and TRBJ2-7, with 8 bases that match TRBD1. CDR1 is SGHRS, CDR2 YFSETQ, per germline. The CDR3 loop spans 16 amino acids. The trim removed 0 bases at V and 1 base at J, leaving 6 bases unmatched. CDR3 loop: CASSLVGQEESYEQYF. The CDR3 DNA is TGCGCCAGCAGCTTGGTGGGACAGGAGGAATCCTACGAGCAGTACTTC. Combining the CDR3 with reference TRBV5-1 and TRBJ2-7 gives the whole variable domain KAGVTQTPRYLIKTRGQQVTLSCSPISGHRSVSWYQQTPGQGLQFLFEYFSETQRNKGNFPGRFSGRQFSNSRSEMNVSTLELGDSALYLCASSLVGQEESYEQYFGPGTRLTVT.

This chain links TRBV4-1 with TRBJ1-4; tentatively, D is TRBD1 (6 bases). CDR3 length equals 14 residues. V lost 4 bases and J lost 8, with 14 bases in between. The germline V gene has CDR1 MGHRA and CDR2 YSYEKL. The CDR3 sequence is CASSRPQGGEKLFF. Here the CDR3 DNA reads TGCGCCAGCAGCCGTCCACAGGGTGGGGAAAAACTGTTTTTT.

The rearrangement uses TRBV21-1 and TRBJ2-3; the listed D gene, TRBD2, was not tested against the DNA. TRBV21-1 is listed as a pseudogene. The CDR3 consists of 18 residues. This CDR3 is CASSKASGRATSTDTQYF. CDR3 nucleotides: TGTGCCAGCAGCAAAGCTAGCGGGAGGGCAACGAGCACAGATACGCAGTATTTT.

The genes are TRBV24-1 and TRBJ2-2; D possibly corresponds to TRBD2 (6 bases). CDR1 and CDR2 from the germline V gene are KGHDR and SFDVKD. Trimming left V 0 bases short and J 1 base short, with 14 bases between. The CDR3 extends over 18 amino acids. Written as DNA, the CDR3 is TGTGCCACCAGTGATTTGAGAAACCAGGGAGGGAACACCGGGGAGCTGTTTTTT. Translated, it gives CATSDLRNQGGNTGELFF.

The rearrangement links TRBV19 to TRBJ2-3; the match to TRBD1 covers 8 bases. J was trimmed by 2 bases and V by 0 bases; bases with no gene match: 7. This CDR3 comprises 17 residues. The germline gives CDR1 LNHDA, CDR2 SQIVND (reference sequence). The CDR3 DNA follows: TGTGCCAGTAGTATAGACGGGACAGGCGTGATCACAGATACGCAGTATTTT. Amino acids: CASSIDGTGVITDTQYF.

The chain carries TRBV6-2 or TRBV6-3 and TRBJ2-7; perhaps TRBD1 as D (6 bases). Trimming left V 6 bases short and J 4 bases short, with 19 bases between. The CDR3 spans 15 residues. Germline assignment: CDR1 MNHEY and CDR2 SVGEGT. The CDR3 region is CASSDQGIGSYEQYF. The DNA for the CDR3 is TGTGCCAGCAGCGATCAGGGGATTGGGAGTTACGAGCAGTACTTC.

Only one count was recorded for this clone. The J gene is TRBJ2-2, the V gene TRBV19; the match to TRBD2 covers 8 bases. The CDR3 runs to 16 residues. Trimming cost V 3 bases and J 4 bases; bases outside gene matches: 7. The V gene's germline CDR1 is LNHDA and CDR2 SQIVND (reference sequence). The CDR3 here is CASSIRLASSTGELFF. The DNA of the CDR3 is TGTGCCAGTAGTATTCGACTAGCGAGTAGCACCGGGGAGCTGTTTTTT.

This clone was seen more than once but under ten times. The rearrangement uses TRBV19 and TRBJ1-1, with 9 nucleotides matching TRBD1. Losses at the gene ends were 3 bases for V and 9 bases for J; bases not matched to a gene: 8. Per the germline V gene, CDR1 is LNHDA and CDR2 is SQIVND (reference sequence). The CDR3 sequence is 14 residues long. The CDR3 DNA follows: TGTGCCAGTAGTATTCCCGGAGGGACAGGGAAAGCTTTCTTT. This encodes CASSIPGGTGKAFF.

As for this clone: The DNA is omitted, as the CDR3 cannot be located on it reliably, and the CDR3 follows TCRdb's listing. CDR3 in amino acids: CASSKVGTGAVRLYF. The gene calls are TRBV7-9 and TRBJ2-3; the DNA was not used to check the table's D call, TRBD1. Germline CDR1 reads SEHNR; CDR2 reads FQNEAQ (reference sequence). The CDR3 sequence runs 15 residues, both termini included.

The chain combines TRBV2 with TRBJ2-7; 11 positions agree with TRBD1. Germline CDR1 reads SNHLY; CDR2 reads FYNNEI. CDR3 length: 14 amino acids. With V trimmed by 6 bases and J by 5 bases, 6 bases remained unmatched. The CDR3 sequence: CASRGGQGVDEQYF. The CDR3 nucleotides read TGTGCCAGCAGAGGGGGACAGGGGGTGGACGAGCAGTACTTC. The full variable domain, rest sourced from reference TRBV2 and TRBJ2-7, is EPEVTQTPSHQVTQMGQEVILRCVPISNHLYFYWYRQILGQKVEFLVSFYNNEISEKSEIFDDQFSVERPDGSNFTLKIRSTKLEDSAMYFCASRGGQGVDEQYFGPGTRLTVT.

The chain combines TRBV5-6 with TRBJ1-5, with 12 bases matching TRBD1. The CDR3 extends over 17 amino acids. The germline V gene encodes CDR1 SGHDT and CDR2 YYEEEE. J gave up 2 bases and V 4 bases, and 7 bases lay outside the gene matches. This chain's CDR3 is CASSRSGTGGRNQPQHF. Here the CDR3 DNA reads TGTGCCAGCAGCCGCTCCGGGACAGGGGGCCGCAATCAGCCCCAGCATTTT.

The chain links TRBV4-1 to TRBJ1-5, with 7 bases lining up with TRBD1. The length of the CDR3 is 15 residues. Germline V gene data show CDR1 as MGHRA and CDR2 as YSYEKL. The J segment lost 8 bases and the V segment lost 1 base, leaving 8 bases of the junction unmatched. The CDR3 reads CASSQAGTAPEPQHF. CDR3 nucleotide sequence: TGCGCCAGCAGCCAAGCCGGGACAGCCCCAGAGCCCCAGCATTTT.

The CDR3 spells CASKTQGRHTEAFF. Here the CDR3 DNA reads TGTGCCAGCAAGACACAGGGGCGACACACTGAAGCTTTCTTT. This sequence joins TRBV5-4 and TRBJ1-1; 7 bases map to TRBD1. V was clipped by 6 bases and J by 3 bases; unmatched bases: 8. Germline-derived CDR1 and CDR2 are SGHNT and YYREEE (reference sequence). The CDR3 extends over 14 amino acids. Filled out from reference TRBV5-4 and TRBJ1-1, the complete variable domain reads ETGVTQSPTHLIKTRGQQVTLRCSSQSGHNTVSWYQQALGQGPQFIFQYYREEENGRGNFPPRFSGLQFPNYSSELNVNALELDDSALYLCASKTQGRHTEAFFGQGTRLTVV.

V gene TRBV28 combines with J gene TRBJ1-1; D not resolved. Germline values: CDR1 MDHEN, CDR2 SYDVKM. The CDR3 is 12 residues long. V lost 7 bases to trimming and J lost 10 bases, with 16 bases between them. The CDR3 region is CASILLGGGAFF. CDR3 DNA: TGTGCCAGCATCCTATTGGGAGGTGGAGCTTTCTTT.

The chain recombines TRBV25-1 with TRBJ2-2; the D gene is possibly TRBD1 (6 bases). The ends were cut back, 2 bases at V and 3 bases at J, with 13 bases in the middle. This CDR3 contains 16 residues. The germline V gene has CDR1 MGHDK and CDR2 SYGVNS. For the CDR3, the DNA is TGTGCCAGCAGTGAAATTGGGGGCGCGGACACCGGGGAGCTGTTTTTT. It specifies CASSEIGGADTGELFF.

This chain connects TRBV5-1 to TRBJ2-7; a possible D gene is TRBD2 (5 bases). V was cut by 0 bases and J by 0 bases, with 10 bases left in between. Germline V gene lookup returns CDR1 SGHRS and CDR2 YFSETQ. The CDR3 loop spans 15 amino acids. CDR3 residues: CASSLGTAVSYEQYF. The DNA of the CDR3 is TGCGCCAGCAGCTTGGGGACTGCTGTCTCCTACGAGCAGTACTTC.

V usage is TRBV5-1 and J usage is TRBJ2-5; 13 bases line up with TRBD2. This CDR3 is 17 amino acids long. Germline CDR1 reads SGHRS; CDR2 reads YFSETQ. V was pared by 3 bases and J by 5 bases, with 10 bases of the junction left unmatched. The CDR3 region is CASSSHTSGGAWETQYF. The CDR3 DNA is TGCGCCAGCAGCTCCCACACTAGCGGGGGGGCCTGGGAGACCCAGTACTTC.

The genes are TRBV27 and TRBJ2-5; possible D gene TRBD1, 5 bases. Between the trimmed V and J ends, which lost 6 bases and 4 bases, there was a span of 21 bases. This CDR3 has 16 amino acids. Germline CDR1 reads MNHEY; CDR2 reads SMNVEV (reference sequence). In nucleotides, the CDR3 is TGTGCCAGCAGCCACTGGGAAACAGGTCGCCGAGAGACCCAGTACTTC. Translated: CASSHWETGRRETQYF.